A single sample gave rise to the 13 T cell receptor beta chains below, sequenced in a study of control samples from healthy donors and cancer patients. Sequencing was performed with immunoSEQ multiplex PCR; in TCRdb, only in-frame clones are kept and a portion is missing. This repertoire shows about 50,000 clones, approximately 95% found once; its top ten account for around 2%. Input material: blood. The receptors were gathered from a woman between 25 and 40 years old in good health.

This clone appeared once. V gene TRBV9 combines with J gene TRBJ2-5; D ambiguous. The germline CDR1 and CDR2 sequences are SGDLS and YYNGEE. There are 14 residues in the CDR3. V lost 4 bases and J lost 4, with 14 bases in between. CDR3 sequence reads: CASSFRPGGETQYF. DNA of the CDR3: TGTGCCAGCAGCTTTAGACCCGGTGGAGAGACCCAGTACTTC.

The chain carries TRBV5-4 and TRBJ2-3; 13 nucleotides line up with TRBD2. Germline V gene lookup returns CDR1 SGHNT and CDR2 YYREEE (reference sequence). This CDR3 is 17 amino acids long. With 4 bases clipped from V and 4 bases from J, the junction kept 9 bases outside the gene matches. The CDR3 here is CASSPTRTSGSPDTQYF. The CDR3 coding sequence is TGTGCCAGCAGCCCAACTAGGACTAGCGGGAGCCCAGATACGCAGTATTTT.

The V and J genes are TRBV7-2 and TRBJ2-5; 15 bases are a match to TRBD2. The CDR3 loop spans 17 amino acids. With V trimmed by 1 base and J by 4 bases, 4 bases remained unmatched. Germline V gene data show CDR1 as SGHTA and CDR2 as FQGNSA. The CDR3 spells CASSLVEGLAGGETQYF. The CDR3 region has the DNA TGTGCCAGCAGCTTAGTTGAGGGACTAGCGGGAGGAGAGACCCAGTACTTC.

V is TRBV13 and J is TRBJ1-4; possible D gene TRBD1, 5 bases. The V gene's germline CDR1 is PRHDT and CDR2 FYEKMQ (reference sequence). This CDR3 comprises 14 residues. The V end lost 1 base, the J end lost 7 bases, and 10 bases lay between the germline ends. The CDR3 sequence: CASSLAGTGEKLFF. The DNA for the CDR3 is TGTGCCAGCAGCTTAGCGGGGACGGGTGAAAAACTGTTTTTT.

The V and J genes are TRBV5-1 and TRBJ1-1; D is unresolved. Trimming took off 4 bases at V and 0 bases at J, with 10 bases between the two ends. Germline-derived CDR1 and CDR2 are SGHRS and YFSETQ. The CDR3 has 14 residues. The CDR3 sequence is CASSAQSMNTEAFF. Written as DNA, the CDR3 is TGCGCCAGCAGCGCGCAGAGTATGAACACTGAAGCTTTCTTT.

This clone has only one observation. V usage is TRBV28 and J usage is TRBJ1-2; TRBD1 aligns across 9 bases. V lost 4 bases, J lost 4 bases, and 7 bases stayed unmatched. CDR3 length: 15 amino acids. Germline V lookup: CDR1 MDHEN, CDR2 SYDVKM. In DNA form, the CDR3 reads TGTGCCAGCAGTTCCCGGACAGGGGTTTCCTATGGCTACACCTTC. The encoded protein is CASSSRTGVSYGYTF.

The CDR3 region has the DNA TGTGCCAGCTCACCTGGACAGGGGGCGCCTAATGAAAAACTGTTTTTT. Translation gives CASSPGQGAPNEKLFF. The V gene is TRBV18, the J gene TRBJ1-4, with TRBD1 identical over 11 bases. The CDR3 runs 16 residues. V trimming: 3 bases; J trimming: 3 bases; junction bases outside the gene matches: 3. Germline-derived CDR1 and CDR2 are KGHSH and LQKENI.

This chain links TRBV28 with TRBJ2-1; 7 bases map to TRBD1. Germline CDR1 and CDR2: MDHEN and SYDVKM. The CDR3 contains 19 residues. The J segment lost 0 bases and the V segment lost 5 bases, leaving 16 bases of the junction unmatched. As DNA, the CDR3 is TGTGCCAGCAGTGGACAGGTAGTCAGGAGAGGGAGCTCCTACAATGAGCAGTTCTTC. It codes for CASSGQVVRRGSSYNEQFF.

The chain employs TRBV2 and TRBJ2-5; 8 positions agree with TRBD1. Trimming took 5 bases from V and 1 from J; bases not matched to a gene: 3. Germline CDR1 is SNHLY and CDR2 is FYNNEI. The CDR3 is made up of 14 amino acids. The CDR3 DNA follows: TGTGCCAGCAGTCCAGGGGGCGGCCAAGAGACCCAGTACTTC. Its translation is CASSPGGGQETQYF.

The chain has TRBV6-5 and TRBJ1-1, with 8 bases fitting TRBD1. The CDR3 has 13 residues. J lost 4 bases, V lost 5 bases, and 3 bases had no gene match. The germline CDR1 and CDR2 sequences are MNHEY and SVGAGI. In DNA, the CDR3 is TGTGCCAGCAGTAAGACAGGGGCCACTGAAGCTTTCTTT. It is translated as CASSKTGATEAFF.

This clone was seen a single time. The chain uses TRBV6-5 and TRBJ2-2; no clear D. The CDR3 has 13 residues. Germline values: CDR1 MNHEY, CDR2 SVGAGI. The V end lost 2 bases, the J end lost 4 bases, and 5 bases lay between the germline ends. This CDR3 reads CASSYRPTGELFF. The CDR3 DNA reads as TGTGCCAGCAGTTACAGACCCACCGGGGAGCTGTTTTTT.

V and J are TRBV5-1 and TRBJ2-1, with 11 positions matching TRBD1. Germline CDR1 SGHRS, CDR2 YFSETQ. Germline trimming cut 4 bases from V and 6 bases from J; bases unmatched to any gene: 6. This CDR3 comprises 15 residues. The CDR3 protein is CASSPTGQGGNEQFF. Here the CDR3 DNA reads TGCGCCAGCAGCCCGACGGGACAGGGGGGCAATGAGCAGTTCTTC. The complete variable domain, with remaining parts taken from reference TRBV5-1 and TRBJ2-1, reads KAGVTQTPRYLIKTRGQQVTLSCSPISGHRSVSWYQQTPGQGLQFLFEYFSETQRNKGNFPGRFSGRQFSNSRSEMNVSTLELGDSALYLCASSPTGQGGNEQFFGPGTRLTVL.

The genes are TRBV5-6 and TRBJ2-2; 10 nucleotides agree with TRBD2. The CDR3 loop spans 18 amino acids. In germline, CDR1 is SGHDT, CDR2 YYEEEE. The V gene end was trimmed by 4 bases and the J gene end by 1 base; junction bases not matched to a gene: 10. In DNA form, the CDR3 reads TGTGCCAGCAGCCTTCCGCCGTGGACTAGCGGGAACACCGGGGAGCTGTTTTTT. Amino acid sequence: CASSLPPWTSGNTGELFF. The variable domain in full, with the rest retrieved from reference TRBV5-6 and TRBJ2-2, is DAGVTQSPTHLIKTRGQQVTLRCSPKSGHDTVSWYQQALGQGPQFIFQYYEEEERQRGNFPDRFSGHQFPNYSSELNVNALLLGDSALYLCASSLPPWTSGNTGELFFGEGSRLTVL.